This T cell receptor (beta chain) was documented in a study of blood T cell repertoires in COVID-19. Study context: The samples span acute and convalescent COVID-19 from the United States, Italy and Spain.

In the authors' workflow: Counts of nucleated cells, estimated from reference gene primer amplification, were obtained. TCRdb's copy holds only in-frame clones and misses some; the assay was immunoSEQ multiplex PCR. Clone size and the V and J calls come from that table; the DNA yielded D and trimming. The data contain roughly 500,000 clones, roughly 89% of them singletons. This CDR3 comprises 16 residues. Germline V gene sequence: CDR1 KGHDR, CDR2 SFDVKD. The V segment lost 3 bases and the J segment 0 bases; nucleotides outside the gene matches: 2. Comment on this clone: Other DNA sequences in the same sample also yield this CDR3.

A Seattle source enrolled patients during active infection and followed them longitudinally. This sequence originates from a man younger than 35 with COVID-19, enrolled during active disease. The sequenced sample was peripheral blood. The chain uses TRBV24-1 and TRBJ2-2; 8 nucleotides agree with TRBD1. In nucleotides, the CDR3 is TGTGCCACCAGTGATCCGACAGGGGCGAACACCGGGGAGCTGTTTTTT. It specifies CATSDPTGANTGELFF.